This entry lists 27 T cell receptor beta chains sequenced from one sample in a study of monozygotic twins with inflammatory bowel disease. Using the 5' RACE reads, TCRdb records one entry per CDR3 protein without DNA. This table holds some 200,000 distinct CDR3 sequences. What was sequenced was blood. The receptors come from a human donor with ulcerative colitis or Crohn's disease, or a healthy co-twin of an affected twin (not recorded which).

The genes are TRBV28 and TRBJ1-2. CDR3 length: 17 amino acids. Germline V lookup: CDR1 MDHEN, CDR2 SYDVKM. The CDR3 here is CASSPHSRGQEGYGYTF.

The CDR3 reads CASSSGSSGVAQYF. This sequence joins TRBV5-6 and TRBJ2-5; checking the TCRdb D call of TRBD2 is not possible without DNA. The length of the CDR3 is 14 residues. Per the germline V gene, CDR1 is SGHDT and CDR2 is YYEEEE.

The V and J genes are TRBV12-3 or TRBV12-4 and TRBJ1-1; TCRdb proposes TRBD1, but this gene call is untestable without DNA. This CDR3 region has 13 residues. The CDR3 loop reads CASSRVMNTEAFF.

The V and J genes are TRBV5-4 and TRBJ2-5. CDR1 is SGHNT, CDR2 YYREEE, per germline (reference sequence). The CDR3 loop spans 13 amino acids. The chain's CDR3 is CASSLEAEETQYF.

The chain couples TRBV5-1 to TRBJ2-3; the D call from TCRdb, TRBD1, cannot be confirmed without DNA. The CDR3 is 15 amino acids. CDR1 is SGHRS and CDR2 is YFSETQ in the germline V gene. This chain's CDR3 is CASSLGTTSTDTQYF.

The chain is built from TRBV12-3 or TRBV12-4 and TRBJ2-2; TCRdb lists TRBD1, though no DNA is available to test this call. The CDR3 covers 15 residues. CDR3 sequence reads: CASTRGLPNTGELFF.

The chain joins TRBV30 to TRBJ1-2; absent DNA, TCRdb's TRBD1 call cannot be checked. CDR3 length: 16 residues. The germline gives CDR1 GTSNPN, CDR2 SVGIG (reference sequence). This chain's CDR3 is CAWSQRWTGGDYGYTF. The full variable domain, completed using reference TRBV30 and TRBJ1-2, is SQTIHQWPATLVQPVGSPLSLECTVEGTSNPNLYWYRQAAGRGLQLLFYSVGIGQISSEVPQNLSASRPQDRQFILSSKKLLLSDSGFYLCAWSQRWTGGDYGYTFGSGTRLTVV.

The V gene is TRBV12-3 or TRBV12-4, the J gene TRBJ1-5; TCRdb indicates TRBD1, and absent DNA this call remains unverified. This CDR3 is built from 13 residues. The CDR3 protein is CASSSAPNQPQHF.

This sequence joins TRBV7-2 and TRBJ2-6. Germline V gene sequence: CDR1 SGHTA, CDR2 FQGNSA. The CDR3 spans 17 residues. CDR3 sequence: CASSLDPRLSGANVLTF.

The chain employs TRBV27 and TRBJ2-7. The CDR3 has 15 amino acids. CDR1 and CDR2 from the germline V gene are MNHEY and SMNVEV (reference sequence). The CDR3 loop reads CASSLSADSSYEQYF.

The chain carries TRBV20-1 and TRBJ1-3; the TRBD1 assignment by TCRdb is unverifiable without DNA. Germline V gene lookup returns CDR1 DFQATT and CDR2 SNEGSKA (reference sequence). This CDR3 is 17 amino acids long. The CDR3 loop reads CSARAGQAAISGNTIYF.

V is TRBV20-1 and J is TRBJ2-1; TCRdb picks TRBD1, but there is no DNA to check that call. Germline lookup yields CDR1 DFQATT and CDR2 SNEGSKA (reference sequence). This CDR3 comprises 13 residues. The CDR3 protein is CSGKGGAYNEQFF.

The V call is TRBV3-1, the J call TRBJ1-6; the D gene TCRdb calls, TRBD1, cannot be checked with no DNA. This CDR3 has 17 residues. CDR1 is LGHDT and CDR2 is YNNKEL in the germline V gene (reference sequence). CDR3 region: CASSPEGRSSYNSPLHF.

V usage is TRBV5-1 and J usage is TRBJ1-4; TCRdb's D call, TRBD1, is unchecked because there is no DNA. The CDR3 is 13 amino acids. CDR1 SGHRS and CDR2 YFSETQ come from the germline V gene. CDR3 protein: CASSPGTNEKLFF.

V is TRBV6-6 and J is TRBJ1-4. The CDR3 is 11 amino acids. Germline CDR1 is MNHNY and CDR2 is SVGAGI (reference sequence). The CDR3 sequence is CASSYESKLFF.

The chain links TRBV7-2 to TRBJ2-7; the D call of TRBD1 rests on TCRdb alone, since no DNA is present to check it. Germline V gives CDR1 SGHTA, CDR2 FQGNSA. The CDR3 runs 15 residues. This CDR3 is CASSLAGTAWYEQYF. The variable domain in full, completed from reference TRBV7-2 and TRBJ2-7, reads GAGVSQSPSNKVTEKGKDVELRCDPISGHTALYWYRQSLGQGLEFLIYFQGNSAPDKSGLPSDRFSAERTGGSVSTLTIQRTQQEDSAVYLCASSLAGTAWYEQYFGPGTRLTVT.

The chain links TRBV7-3 to TRBJ2-2; TCRdb's D call, TRBD1, is unchecked because there is no DNA. The CDR3 has 16 amino acids. Per germline, CDR1 SGHTA and CDR2 FQGTGA. The CDR3 sequence is CASSLNPGTNTGELFF.

The gene calls are TRBV20-1 and TRBJ1-1; TCRdb's D call, TRBD1, is unchecked because there is no DNA. From germline, CDR1 is DFQATT and CDR2 SNEGSKA (reference sequence). The CDR3 runs 12 residues. The CDR3 is CSATGAGAEAFF.

The genes are TRBV12-3 or TRBV12-4 and TRBJ2-7. The CDR3 is made up of 13 amino acids. The CDR3 loop is CASSYDMTYEQYF.

This chain uses TRBV5-1 with TRBJ2-2; TCRdb reports TRBD1, a call that lacks DNA to check it against. This CDR3 spans 16 amino acids. Per germline, CDR1 SGHRS and CDR2 YFSETQ. CDR3: CASSWHQDRSTGELFF. Combining the CDR3 with reference TRBV5-1 and TRBJ2-2 gives the whole variable domain KAGVTQTPRYLIKTRGQQVTLSCSPISGHRSVSWYQQTPGQGLQFLFEYFSETQRNKGNFPGRFSGRQFSNSRSEMNVSTLELGDSALYLCASSWHQDRSTGELFFGEGSRLTVL.

This chain links TRBV12-5 with TRBJ1-5; the D call of TRBD1 rests on TCRdb alone, since no DNA is present to check it. From germline, CDR1 is LGHNT and CDR2 FRNRAP. The CDR3 spans 14 residues. This CDR3 is CASGPGGDDQPQHF.

The CDR3 here is CASSWREPLYNEQFF. V gene TRBV7-2 combines with J gene TRBJ2-1; the TRBD2 assignment by TCRdb is unverifiable without DNA. CDR1 SGHTA and CDR2 FQGNSA come from the germline V gene. The CDR3 loop spans 15 amino acids.

The chain uses TRBV9 and TRBJ1-2; no DNA is available, so the TRBD1 call from TCRdb remains unchecked. The CDR3 sequence is 16 residues long. CDR1 and CDR2 (germline): SGDLS, YYNGEE. CDR3 loop: CASSGGGTGRPYGYTF.

The chain recombines TRBV27 with TRBJ1-2; the D call of TRBD1 rests on TCRdb alone, since no DNA is present to check it. From germline, CDR1 is MNHEY and CDR2 SMNVEV (reference sequence). The CDR3 has 18 residues. CDR3 protein: CASSPLGTGAPANYGYTF.

V usage is TRBV29-1 and J usage is TRBJ2-1; the D gene TCRdb calls, TRBD2, cannot be checked with no DNA. Germline-derived CDR1 and CDR2 are SQVTM and ANQGSEA. This CDR3 spans 13 amino acids. CDR3 sequence: CSVLAGGYNEQFF.

The chain is built from TRBV27 and TRBJ1-2; TCRdb names TRBD1, which stays unverified in the absence of DNA. This CDR3 region has 13 residues. CDR1 is MNHEY, CDR2 SMNVEV, per germline (reference sequence). The CDR3 sequence: CASGLGGPYGYTF.

This chain uses TRBV11-2 with TRBJ2-7; the TRBD2 assignment by TCRdb is unverifiable without DNA. CDR1 SGHAT and CDR2 FQNNGV come from the germline V gene. The CDR3 totals 16 residues. CDR3 amino acids: CASSPGHSGATYEQYF. Looking up the rest from reference TRBV11-2 and TRBJ2-7 gives the full variable domain: EAGVAQSPRYKIIEKRQSVAFWCNPISGHATLYWYQQILGQGPKLLIQFQNNGVVDDSQLPKDRFSAERLKGVDSTLKIQPAKLEDSAVYLCASSPGHSGATYEQYFGPGTRLTVT.